This passage covers 23 T cell receptor beta chains from one sample sequenced in a study of naive and memory T cell subsets. Both TRBC1 and TRBC2 were covered by a beta constant-region primer of two equimolar oligonucleotides. TCRdb independently ran MiXCR on the UMI-ligation and nested PCR reads; one entry per CDR3 protein. The sample consists of approximately 140,000 distinct CDR3 sequences, approximately 17% of them appearing once. What was sequenced was naive CD4+ T cells from blood. The origin of the receptors is a human donor in good health.

This clonotype was observed a few times. The gene calls are TRBV10-3 and TRBJ2-2; D is undetermined. The germline CDR1 and CDR2 sequences are ENHRY and SYGVKD. Between the trimmed V and J ends, which lost 4 bases and 0 bases, there was a span of 3 bases. The CDR3 runs 13 residues. CDR3 DNA sequence: TGTGCCATCAGTGCCCCGAACACCGGGGAGCTGTTTTTT. It is translated as CAISAPNTGELFF.

The J gene is TRBJ2-7, the V gene TRBV18; 10 bases map to TRBD2. This CDR3 is 15 amino acids long. The V segment lost 3 bases and the J segment 1 base; nucleotides outside the gene matches: 3. CDR1 KGHSH and CDR2 LQKENI come from the germline V gene. CDR3 DNA: TGTGCCAGCTCACCGCCTAGCGGGAGTTCCTACGAGCAGTACTTC. Translation: CASSPPSGSSYEQYF.

This chain joins TRBV30 and TRBJ2-7; D might be TRBD1 (6 bases). CDR3 length: 14 amino acids. Germline CDR1 GTSNPN, CDR2 SVGIG (reference sequence). V lost 4 bases and J 3 bases, leaving 16 bases between the germline ends. The CDR3 spells CAWIRDTENYEQYF. The CDR3 nucleotides read TGTGCCTGGATTAGGGACACGGAGAACTACGAGCAGTACTTC.

In its sample, this clonotype was seen a few times. The chain has TRBV2 and TRBJ1-2, with 9 nucleotides matching TRBD1. Looked up from germline, CDR1 is SNHLY and CDR2 is FYNNEI. V shed 7 bases and J 0 bases; nucleotides not matched to a gene: 12. The CDR3 is 17 amino acids. The CDR3 DNA follows: TGTGCCAGCACCGAAGGACAGGGGTACAGCACTAACTATGGCTACACCTTC. Residues: CASTEGQGYSTNYGYTF.

V gene TRBV20-1 combines with J gene TRBJ2-5, with a weak D call TRBD2 (6 bases). V was cut by 7 bases and J by 5 bases, with 23 bases left in between. CDR3 length: 15 residues. From germline, CDR1 is DFQATT and CDR2 SNEGSKA (reference sequence). This CDR3 is CSGRASSGRTETQYF. The CDR3, as DNA: TGCAGTGGGAGGGCGTCCAGCGGACGTACGGAGACCCAGTACTTC.

This clonotype has just a few counts. The CDR3 loop is CSANPGTGGLMMPSGLTGELFF. The CDR3 nucleotides are TGCAGCGCCAACCCCGGGACAGGGGGCTTGATGATGCCTAGCGGACTCACCGGGGAGCTGTTTTTT. The V call is TRBV29-1, the J call TRBJ2-2; TRBD1 aligns across 12 bases. CDR1 and CDR2 (germline): SQVTM, ANQGSEA. V was pared by 7 bases and J by 4 bases, with 28 bases of the junction left unmatched. There are 22 residues in the CDR3.

This clonotype was seen a handful of times. The CDR3 region has the DNA TGCGCCAGCAGCTTGGCTTGGGGGGCTTCCATGGGCAATGAGCAGTTCTTC. Its protein product is CASSLAWGASMGNEQFF. The chain uses TRBV5-1 and TRBJ2-1; D possibly matches TRBD1 or TRBD2 (6 bases each). Germline loops: CDR1 SGHRS, CDR2 YFSETQ. The CDR3 totals 17 residues. V was pared by 0 bases and J by 6 bases, with 19 bases between.

This clonotype was detected only a few times. V gene TRBV12-3 or TRBV12-4 combines with J gene TRBJ2-5, with D possibly being TRBD1 or TRBD2 (5 bases each). CDR3 length: 14 residues. Deletions cut 5 bases from V and 4 bases from J, with 14 bases between. The CDR3 DNA reads TGTGCCAGCAGTCTAGACAAGGGACCAGAGACCCAGTACTTC. Its translation: CASSLDKGPETQYF.

Only a few counts were recorded for this clonotype. The rearrangement links TRBV20-1 to TRBJ1-1, with a possible D match to TRBD1 (6 bases). Germline assignment: CDR1 DFQATT and CDR2 SNEGSKA (reference sequence). V was shortened by 1 base and J by 2 bases, with 8 bases between the two germline ends. The CDR3 is made up of 13 amino acids. This chain's CDR3 is CSARAGANTEAFF. CDR3 bases: TGCAGTGCTAGAGCAGGGGCCAACACTGAAGCTTTCTTT.

This chain joins TRBV28 and TRBJ1-3; D is undetermined. Germline V gene sequence: CDR1 MDHEN, CDR2 SYDVKM. Between the trimmed V and J ends, which lost 2 bases and 0 bases, there was a span of 11 bases. The CDR3 is made up of 16 amino acids. CDR3 coding DNA: TGTGCCAGCAGTTTAGGCGTACCCTTCTCTGGAAACACCATATATTTT. Protein: CASSLGVPFSGNTIYF.

This clonotype was seen repeatedly, ten times or more. The J gene is TRBJ2-5, the V gene TRBV28, with D perhaps TRBD2 (6 bases). Germline V CDR1 and CDR2: MDHEN, SYDVKM. CDR3 length: 14 residues. The V end was cut by 8 bases, the J end by 5 bases, with 18 bases between. The CDR3 DNA follows: TGTGCCAGCGGTTCAGGTGGGGGGAGGGAGACCCAGTACTTC. Its translation is CASGSGGGRETQYF.

This clonotype turned up a few times. The rearrangement joins TRBV18 to TRBJ1-4; 7 bases are a match to TRBD1. Germline assignment: CDR1 KGHSH and CDR2 LQKENI. This CDR3 comprises 15 residues. Trimming cost V 3 bases and J 4 bases; bases outside gene matches: 5. The CDR3 sequence: CASSPQGQSNEKLFF. CDR3 sequence (DNA): TGTGCCAGCTCACCCCAGGGACAGAGTAATGAAAAACTGTTTTTT.

This clonotype was seen a handful of times. V gene TRBV4-2 combines with J gene TRBJ2-5; no definite D call. Trimming removed 0 bases from V and 5 bases from J, with 13 bases in between. The CDR3 is made up of 15 amino acids. Germline V gives CDR1 LGHNA, CDR2 YNFKEQ. The CDR3 protein is CASSQDGGDGETQYF. CDR3 in DNA: TGTGCCAGCAGCCAAGATGGCGGTGATGGGGAGACCCAGTACTTC.

This clonotype was seen only a few times. The J gene is TRBJ2-7, the V gene TRBV9; D may be TRBD2 (5 bases). The CDR3 has 15 amino acids. CDR1 is SGDLS and CDR2 is YYNGEE in the germline V gene. Trimming left V 4 bases short and J 3 bases short, with 17 bases between. DNA for the CDR3: TGTGCCAGCAGCCCTTGGACTGAAGCCAGCTACGAGCAGTACTTC. It yields the protein CASSPWTEASYEQYF.

This clonotype was detected a few times. The rearrangement links TRBV20-1 to TRBJ2-7, with D perhaps assigned TRBD1 or TRBD2 (5 bases each). The germline V gene has CDR1 DFQATT and CDR2 SNEGSKA (reference sequence). V lost 4 bases to trimming and J lost 3 bases, with 13 bases between them. The CDR3 has 13 amino acids. The CDR3 sequence: CSANSGTVYEQYF. CDR3 nucleotides: TGCAGTGCTAACTCCGGGACGGTCTACGAGCAGTACTTC.

V and J are TRBV5-4 and TRBJ2-3; 7 bases map to TRBD2. Germline CDR1 SGHNT, CDR2 YYREEE (reference sequence). V lost 4 bases, J lost 2 bases, and 4 bases stayed unmatched. This CDR3 is 14 amino acids long. The CDR3 DNA follows: TGTGCCAGCAGCGTGGGAGGGTTCACAGATACGCAGTATTTT. It codes for CASSVGGFTDTQYF. Using reference TRBV5-4 and TRBJ2-3 for the parts outside the CDR3, the full variable domain is ETGVTQSPTHLIKTRGQQVTLRCSSQSGHNTVSWYQQALGQGPQFIFQYYREEENGRGNFPPRFSGLQFPNYSSELNVNALELDDSALYLCASSVGGFTDTQYFGPGTRLTVL.

In nucleotides, the CDR3 is TGTGCCAGCAGCGCAGCTAGCGGCCCCTCCTACGAGCAGTACTTC. Its protein is CASSAASGPSYEQYF. The chain carries TRBV5-6 and TRBJ2-7; TRBD2 matches 7 bases. CDR3 length: 15 residues. Per the germline V gene, CDR1 is SGHDT and CDR2 is YYEEEE. After removal of 4 bases from V and 0 bases from J, the junction contained 7 bases not matched to a gene.

The chain combines TRBV19 with TRBJ1-2; 7 bases align to TRBD1. The CDR3 consists of 13 residues. Germline CDR1 is LNHDA and CDR2 is SQIVND (reference sequence). Unmatched junction bases numbered 8, after V lost 5 bases and J lost 8 bases. The CDR3: CASSLRQGNGYTF. CDR3 in DNA: TGTGCCAGTAGTCTTCGACAGGGAAACGGCTACACCTTC.

This clonotype came up a few times. The chain is built from TRBV12-3 or TRBV12-4 and TRBJ2-1; the D gene is possibly TRBD2 (6 bases). Trimming stripped 6 bases from V and 3 bases from J, with 18 bases between. This CDR3 has 16 amino acids. CDR3 loop: CASSSYGTPRYNEQFF. The CDR3, as DNA: TGTGCCAGCAGCTCGTACGGGACTCCGCGCTACAATGAGCAGTTCTTC.

V and J are TRBV29-1 and TRBJ2-4; D is perhaps TRBD2 (5 bases). V lost 4 bases and J 6 bases, leaving 13 bases between the germline ends. Germline V CDR1 and CDR2: SQVTM, ANQGSEA. The CDR3 runs 13 residues. CDR3 protein: CSVGAGGGNIQYF. CDR3 coding DNA: TGCAGCGTTGGGGCAGGAGGAGGAAACATTCAGTACTTC.

This clonotype has only one observation. The chain carries TRBV12-3 or TRBV12-4 and TRBJ2-5; D may be TRBD2 (5 bases). There are 14 residues in the CDR3. V lost 4 bases to trimming and J lost 0 bases, with 9 bases between them. The CDR3 region is CASSSGLNQETQYF. CDR3 DNA sequence: TGTGCCAGCAGTTCCGGACTGAACCAAGAGACCCAGTACTTC.

The sample holds many counts of this clonotype. This chain uses TRBV20-1 with TRBJ2-1; D uncertain. The CDR3 has 14 amino acids. V shed 3 bases and J shed 5 bases, with 14 bases lying between them. CDR1 is DFQATT, CDR2 SNEGSKA, per germline (reference sequence). The CDR3 coding sequence is TGCAGTGCTAGTATCGGTAGTTCCGACAATGAGCAGTTCTTC. Protein product: CSASIGSSDNEQFF.

This clonotype was counted a few times. The chain couples TRBV18 to TRBJ2-5; D is unclear. V lost 1 base and J lost 2, with 5 bases in between. The germline V gene has CDR1 KGHSH and CDR2 LQKENI. The CDR3 has 13 amino acids. The CDR3 here is CASSPQDQETQYF. CDR3 in DNA: TGTGCCAGCTCACCACAGGATCAAGAGACCCAGTACTTC.